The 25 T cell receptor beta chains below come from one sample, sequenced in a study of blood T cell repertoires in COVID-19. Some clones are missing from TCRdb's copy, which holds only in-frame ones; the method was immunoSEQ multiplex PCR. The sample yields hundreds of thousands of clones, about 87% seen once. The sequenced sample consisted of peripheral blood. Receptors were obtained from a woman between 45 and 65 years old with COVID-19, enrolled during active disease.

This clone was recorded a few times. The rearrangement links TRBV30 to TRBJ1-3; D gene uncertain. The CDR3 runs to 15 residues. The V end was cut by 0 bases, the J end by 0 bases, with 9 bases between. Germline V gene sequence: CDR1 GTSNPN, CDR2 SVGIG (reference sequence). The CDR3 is CAWSVPPSSGNTIYF. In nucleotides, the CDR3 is TGTGCCTGGAGTGTACCTCCCAGCTCTGGAAACACCATATATTTT.

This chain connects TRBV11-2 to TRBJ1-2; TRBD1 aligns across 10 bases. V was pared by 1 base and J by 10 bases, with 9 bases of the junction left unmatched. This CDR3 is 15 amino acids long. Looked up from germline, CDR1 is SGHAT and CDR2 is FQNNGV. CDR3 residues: CASSLVRGQGRDYTF. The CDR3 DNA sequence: TGTGCCAGCAGCTTAGTTCGGGGACAGGGGCGAGACTACACCTTC.

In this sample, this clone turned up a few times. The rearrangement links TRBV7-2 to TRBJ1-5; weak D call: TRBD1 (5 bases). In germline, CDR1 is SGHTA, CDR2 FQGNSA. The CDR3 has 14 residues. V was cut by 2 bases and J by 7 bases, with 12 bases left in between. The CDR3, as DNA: TGTGCCAGCAGCTTAAATAGCAGGGCCCAGCCCCAGCATTTT. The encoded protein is CASSLNSRAQPQHF.

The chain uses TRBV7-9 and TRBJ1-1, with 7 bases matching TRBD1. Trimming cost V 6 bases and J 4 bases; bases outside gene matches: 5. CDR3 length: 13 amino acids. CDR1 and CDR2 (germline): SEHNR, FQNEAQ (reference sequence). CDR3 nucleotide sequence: TGTGCCAGCAGTTATACAGGGGTCACTGAAGCTTTCTTT. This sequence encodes CASSYTGVTEAFF.

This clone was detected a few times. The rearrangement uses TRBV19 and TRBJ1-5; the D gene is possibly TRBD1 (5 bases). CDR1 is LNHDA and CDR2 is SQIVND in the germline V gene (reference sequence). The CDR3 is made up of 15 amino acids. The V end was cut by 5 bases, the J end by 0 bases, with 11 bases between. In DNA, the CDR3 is TGTGCCAGTAGTTATTGGGGGGATAGCAATCAGCCCCAGCATTTT. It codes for CASSYWGDSNQPQHF.

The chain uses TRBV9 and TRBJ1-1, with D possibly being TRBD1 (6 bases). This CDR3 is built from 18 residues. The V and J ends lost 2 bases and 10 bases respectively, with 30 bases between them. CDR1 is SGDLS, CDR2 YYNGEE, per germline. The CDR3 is CASSVQSTGRYGREGAFF. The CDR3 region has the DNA TGTGCCAGCAGCGTCCAGTCGACAGGCCGCTACGGTAGGGAAGGAGCTTTCTTT.

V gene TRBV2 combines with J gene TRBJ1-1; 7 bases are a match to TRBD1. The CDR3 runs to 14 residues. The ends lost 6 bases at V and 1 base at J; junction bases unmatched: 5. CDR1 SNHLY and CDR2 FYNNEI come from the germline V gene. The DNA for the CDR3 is TGTGCCAGCAGCTACCGGACAGGGAACACTGAAGCTTTCTTT. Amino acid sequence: CASSYRTGNTEAFF.

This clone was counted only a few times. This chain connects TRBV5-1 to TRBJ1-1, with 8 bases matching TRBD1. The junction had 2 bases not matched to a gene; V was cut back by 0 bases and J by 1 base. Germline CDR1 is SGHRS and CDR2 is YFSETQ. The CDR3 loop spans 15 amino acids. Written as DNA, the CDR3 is TGCGCCAGCAGCTTGGATGGACAGGGGAACACTGAAGCTTTCTTT. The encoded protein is CASSLDGQGNTEAFF.

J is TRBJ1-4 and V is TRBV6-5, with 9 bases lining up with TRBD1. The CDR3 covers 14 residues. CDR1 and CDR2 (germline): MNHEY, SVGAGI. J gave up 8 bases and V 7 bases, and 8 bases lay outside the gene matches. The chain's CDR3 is CASNSRTGEEKLFF. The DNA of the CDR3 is TGTGCCAGCAATAGCAGGACAGGGGAGGAAAAACTGTTTTTT.

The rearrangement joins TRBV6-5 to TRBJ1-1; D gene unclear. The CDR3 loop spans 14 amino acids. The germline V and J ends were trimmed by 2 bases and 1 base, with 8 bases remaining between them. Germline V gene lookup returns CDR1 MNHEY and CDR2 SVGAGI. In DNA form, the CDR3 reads TGTGCCAGCAGTTACCGACGGGGGAACACTGAAGCTTTCTTT. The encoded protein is CASSYRRGNTEAFF.

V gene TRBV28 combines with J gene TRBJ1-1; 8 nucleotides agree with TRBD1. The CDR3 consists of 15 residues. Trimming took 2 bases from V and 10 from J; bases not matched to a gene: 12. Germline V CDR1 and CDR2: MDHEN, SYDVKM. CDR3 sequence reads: CASSLGQGAITGAFF. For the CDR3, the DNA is TGTGCCAGCAGTTTAGGGCAGGGGGCCATTACAGGAGCTTTCTTT.

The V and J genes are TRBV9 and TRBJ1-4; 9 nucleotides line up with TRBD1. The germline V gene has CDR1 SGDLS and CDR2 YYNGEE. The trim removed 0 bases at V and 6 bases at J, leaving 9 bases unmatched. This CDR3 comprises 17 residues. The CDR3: CASSVGAGGTGYEKLFF. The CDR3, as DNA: TGTGCCAGCAGCGTAGGTGCTGGAGGGACAGGGTATGAAAAACTGTTTTTT.

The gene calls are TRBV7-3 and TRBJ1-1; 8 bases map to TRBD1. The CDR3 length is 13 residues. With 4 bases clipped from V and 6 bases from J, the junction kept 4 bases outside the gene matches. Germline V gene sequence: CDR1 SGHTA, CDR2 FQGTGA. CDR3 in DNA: TGTGCCAGCAGCTCAGTACAGGGGGCTGAAGCTTTCTTT. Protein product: CASSSVQGAEAFF.

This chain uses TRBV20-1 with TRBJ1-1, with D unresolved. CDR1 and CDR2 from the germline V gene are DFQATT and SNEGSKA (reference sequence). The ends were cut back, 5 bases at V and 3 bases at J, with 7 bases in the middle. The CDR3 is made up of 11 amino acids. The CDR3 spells CSAHTHTEAFF. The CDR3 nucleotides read TGCAGTGCTCACACCCACACTGAAGCTTTCTTT.

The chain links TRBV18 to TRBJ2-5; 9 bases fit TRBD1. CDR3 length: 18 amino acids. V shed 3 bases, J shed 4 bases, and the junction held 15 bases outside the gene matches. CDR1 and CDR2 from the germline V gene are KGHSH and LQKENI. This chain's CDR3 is CASSPLGQGPLNGETQYF. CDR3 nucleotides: TGTGCCAGCTCACCTCTCGGACAGGGGCCCCTTAATGGAGAGACCCAGTACTTC.

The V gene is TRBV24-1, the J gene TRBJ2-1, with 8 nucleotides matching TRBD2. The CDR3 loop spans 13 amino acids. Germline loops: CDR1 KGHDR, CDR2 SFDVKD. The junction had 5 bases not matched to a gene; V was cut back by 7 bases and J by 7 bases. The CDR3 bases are TGTGCCACCAGATCGGGAGGGGGGAATGAGCAGTTCTTC. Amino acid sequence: CATRSGGGNEQFF.

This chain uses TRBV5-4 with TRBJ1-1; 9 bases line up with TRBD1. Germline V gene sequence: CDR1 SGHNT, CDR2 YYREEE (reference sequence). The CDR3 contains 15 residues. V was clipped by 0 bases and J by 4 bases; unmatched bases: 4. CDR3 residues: CASSLERQGGTEAFF. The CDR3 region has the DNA TGTGCCAGCAGCTTGGAAAGACAGGGGGGCACTGAAGCTTTCTTT. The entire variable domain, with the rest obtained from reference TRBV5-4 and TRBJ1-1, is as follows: ETGVTQSPTHLIKTRGQQVTLRCSSQSGHNTVSWYQQALGQGPQFIFQYYREEENGRGNFPPRFSGLQFPNYSSELNVNALELDDSALYLCASSLERQGGTEAFFGQGTRLTVV.

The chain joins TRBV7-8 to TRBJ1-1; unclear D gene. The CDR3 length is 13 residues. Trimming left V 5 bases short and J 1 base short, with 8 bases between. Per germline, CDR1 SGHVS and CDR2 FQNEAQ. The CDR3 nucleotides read TGTGCCAGCAGCCCGCCGGGGAACACTGAAGCTTTCTTT. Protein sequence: CASSPPGNTEAFF.

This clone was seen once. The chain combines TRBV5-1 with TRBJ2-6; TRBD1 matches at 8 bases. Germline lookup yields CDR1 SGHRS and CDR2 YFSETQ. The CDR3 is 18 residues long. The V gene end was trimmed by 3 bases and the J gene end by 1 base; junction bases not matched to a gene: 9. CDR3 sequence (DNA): TGCGCCAGCAGCTATACAGGGGGGATGTCTTCTGGGGCCAACGTCCTGACTTTC. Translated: CASSYTGGMSSGANVLTF.

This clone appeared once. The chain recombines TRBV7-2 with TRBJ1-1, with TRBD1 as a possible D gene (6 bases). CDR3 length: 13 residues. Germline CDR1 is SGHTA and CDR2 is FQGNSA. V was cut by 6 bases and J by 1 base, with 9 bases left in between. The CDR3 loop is CASRQGQNTEAFF. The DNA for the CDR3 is TGTGCCAGCAGACAGGGCCAGAACACTGAAGCTTTCTTT.

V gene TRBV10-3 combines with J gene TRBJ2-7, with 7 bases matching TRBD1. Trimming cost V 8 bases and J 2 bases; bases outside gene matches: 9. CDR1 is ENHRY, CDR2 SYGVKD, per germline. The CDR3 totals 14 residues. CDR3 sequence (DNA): TGTGCCATCGGTGTTACGGGACAGCCCTACGAGCAGTACTTC. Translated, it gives CAIGVTGQPYEQYF.

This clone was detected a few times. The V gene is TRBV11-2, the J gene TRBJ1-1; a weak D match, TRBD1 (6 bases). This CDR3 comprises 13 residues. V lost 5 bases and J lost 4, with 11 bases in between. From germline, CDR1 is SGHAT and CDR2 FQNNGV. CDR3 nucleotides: TGTGCCAGCAGCAAGGGGGGGGCCACTGAAGCTTTCTTT. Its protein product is CASSKGGATEAFF.

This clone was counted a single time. CDR3 sequence: CSVPDRGETEAFF. The CDR3 DNA reads TGCAGCGTTCCGGACAGGGGGGAAACTGAAGCTTTCTTT. The chain employs TRBV29-1 and TRBJ1-1, with 10 bases lining up with TRBD1. Trimming cost V 5 bases and J 5 bases; bases outside gene matches: 5. The CDR3 spans 13 residues. The germline V gene encodes CDR1 SQVTM and CDR2 ANQGSEA. The entire variable domain, with the rest obtained from reference TRBV29-1 and TRBJ1-1, is as follows: SAVISQKPSRDICQRGTSLTIQCQVDSQVTMMFWYRQQPGQSLTLIATANQGSEATYESGFVIDKFPISRPNLTFSTLTVSNMSPEDSSIYLCSVPDRGETEAFFGQGTRLTVV.

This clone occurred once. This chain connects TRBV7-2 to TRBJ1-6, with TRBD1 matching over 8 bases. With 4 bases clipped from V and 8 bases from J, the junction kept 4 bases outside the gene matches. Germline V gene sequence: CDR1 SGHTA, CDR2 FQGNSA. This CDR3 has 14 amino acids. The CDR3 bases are TGTGCCAGCAGCTCGGGACAGGTGTATTCACCCCTCCACTTT. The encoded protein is CASSSGQVYSPLHF.

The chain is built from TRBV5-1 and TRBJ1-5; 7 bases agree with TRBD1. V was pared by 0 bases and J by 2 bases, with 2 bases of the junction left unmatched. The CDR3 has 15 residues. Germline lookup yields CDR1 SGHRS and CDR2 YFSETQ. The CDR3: CASSLAGTGNQPQHF. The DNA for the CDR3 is TGCGCCAGCAGCTTGGCCGGGACAGGCAATCAGCCCCAGCATTTT.